Below, 31 T cell receptor beta chains from the same sample are listed, as sequenced in a study of blood T cell repertoires in COVID-19. Data came from immunoSEQ multiplex PCR; TCRdb stores just in-frame clones and leaves some out. This table has hundreds of thousands of clones, approximately 86% appearing once. Sequencing was carried out using PBMCs or T cells enriched from blood (not recorded which). The source is a young woman who had recovered from COVID-19.

V gene TRBV13 combines with J gene TRBJ2-1; 9 bases agree with TRBD1. With 2 bases clipped from V and 7 bases from J, the junction kept 3 bases outside the gene matches. Germline values: CDR1 PRHDT, CDR2 FYEKMQ (reference sequence). This CDR3 is 14 amino acids long. The CDR3 coding sequence is TGTGCCAGCAGCTTAACACAGGGGGCGAATGAGCAGTTCTTC. It is translated as CASSLTQGANEQFF.

Here the CDR3 reads CASSVGGRAETQYF. In DNA form, the CDR3 reads TGTGCCAGCAGCGTGGGCGGGAGGGCCGAGACCCAGTACTTC. The chain is built from TRBV9 and TRBJ2-5, with 9 bases lining up with TRBD2. Looked up from germline, CDR1 is SGDLS and CDR2 is YYNGEE. Trimming cost V 2 bases and J 5 bases; bases outside gene matches: 4. CDR3 length: 14 residues. The variable domain in full, completed from reference TRBV9 and TRBJ2-5, reads DSGVTQTPKHLITATGQRVTLRCSPRSGDLSVYWYQQSLDQGLQFLIQYYNGEERAKGNILERFSAQQFPDLHSELNLSSLELGDSALYFCASSVGGRAETQYFGPGTRLLVL.

V gene TRBV6-5 combines with J gene TRBJ1-2, with TRBD1 as a possible D gene (5 bases). Germline V gene data show CDR1 as MNHEY and CDR2 as SVGAGI. Trimming shortened V by 3 bases and J by 0 bases, and 14 bases separated the two germline ends. This CDR3 is built from 16 residues. The CDR3 reads CASSYGAGVANYGYTF. The CDR3, as DNA: TGTGCCAGCAGTTATGGGGCGGGGGTAGCTAACTATGGCTACACCTTC.

In this sample, this clone turned up a few times. The chain has TRBV7-6 and TRBJ1-1, with TRBD1 as a possible D gene (5 bases). V was trimmed by 5 bases and J by 4 bases, leaving 17 bases between them. CDR3 size: 15 residues. Germline CDR1 reads SGHVS; CDR2 reads FNYEAQ. The DNA for the CDR3 is TGTGCCAGCAGCCAGACCCAGGGCTCGGGCACTGAAGCTTTCTTT. This codes for CASSQTQGSGTEAFF.

At least ten counts were recorded for this clone. CDR3 bases: TGTGCCAGCAGCGAGGGGGGAGCGGGGACGACTAGCACAGATACGCAGTATTTT. It translates to CASSEGGAGTTSTDTQYF. V is TRBV9 and J is TRBJ2-3; weak D call: TRBD2 (7 bases). V lost 3 bases to trimming and J lost 0 bases, with 20 bases between them. The CDR3 totals 18 residues. Per the germline V gene, CDR1 is SGDLS and CDR2 is YYNGEE.

In nucleotides, the CDR3 is TGCAGCGTTATGGAGACTAACTATGGCTACACCTTC. It is translated as CSVMETNYGYTF. The V call is TRBV29-1, the J call TRBJ1-2; D not resolved. CDR1 and CDR2 from the germline V gene are SQVTM and ANQGSEA. The V end lost 5 bases, the J end lost 0 bases, and 7 bases lay between the germline ends. This CDR3 contains 12 residues. Combining the CDR3 with reference TRBV29-1 and TRBJ1-2 gives the whole variable domain SAVISQKPSRDICQRGTSLTIQCQVDSQVTMMFWYRQQPGQSLTLIATANQGSEATYESGFVIDKFPISRPNLTFSTLTVSNMSPEDSSIYLCSVMETNYGYTFGSGTRLTVV.

On this clone: Other DNA sequences in the sample encode the same CDR3. The rearrangement joins TRBV28 to TRBJ1-5, with TRBD1 as a possible D gene (6 bases). V was clipped by 6 bases and J by 3 bases, with 9 bases between them. Germline V gene sequence: CDR1 MDHEN, CDR2 SYDVKM. This CDR3 spans 13 amino acids. As DNA, the CDR3 is TGTGCCAGCAGCCGGGACACCAATCAGCCCCAGCATTTT. Translation: CASSRDTNQPQHF.

V gene TRBV28 combines with J gene TRBJ2-3; 9 bases line up with TRBD1. This CDR3 spans 16 amino acids. V lost 5 bases and J lost 4; bases outside the gene matches: 10. The V gene's germline CDR1 is MDHEN and CDR2 SYDVKM. In nucleotides, the CDR3 is TGTGCCAGCAGTGCCCCCGGGACAGGGACTTCAGATACGCAGTATTTT. This translates into CASSAPGTGTSDTQYF.

CDR3 sequence (DNA): TGCGCCAGCAGCTACCTAGCGGGCTCATCTTCCGAGCAGTACTTC. Translating it yields CASSYLAGSSSEQYF. The chain couples TRBV5-1 to TRBJ2-7; 8 bases line up with TRBD2. V was pared by 3 bases and J by 6 bases, with 11 bases of the junction left unmatched. Germline V gives CDR1 SGHRS, CDR2 YFSETQ. CDR3 size: 15 residues.

This chain connects TRBV27 to TRBJ2-7; weak D call: TRBD1 (5 bases). The CDR3 runs 13 residues. Germline V gene sequence: CDR1 MNHEY, CDR2 SMNVEV (reference sequence). V was cut by 5 bases and J by 6 bases, with 14 bases left in between. The CDR3: CASSAGHGLEQYF. The DNA of the CDR3 is TGTGCCAGCAGTGCCGGACATGGCCTCGAGCAGTACTTC.

V is TRBV11-2 and J is TRBJ2-3; 14 bases match TRBD2. Trimming removed 5 bases from V and 1 base from J; junction bases left unmatched: 8. The CDR3 runs 18 residues. Germline loops: CDR1 SGHAT, CDR2 FQNNGV. This CDR3 is CASSPRLAGGPGTDTQYF. The CDR3 nucleotides read TGTGCCAGCAGCCCTCGACTAGCGGGAGGGCCAGGCACAGATACGCAGTATTTT.

The gene calls are TRBV6-5 and TRBJ1-6, with a possible D match to TRBD1 (6 bases). Germline V gives CDR1 MNHEY, CDR2 SVGAGI. This CDR3 region has 15 residues. Trimming stripped 4 bases from V and 9 bases from J, with 16 bases between. CDR3 region: CASSFTDSRGSPLHF. DNA of the CDR3: TGTGCCAGCAGTTTCACGGACAGCCGGGGTTCACCCCTCCACTTT.

The V call is TRBV25-1, the J call TRBJ2-1, with D uncertain. The CDR3 runs to 15 residues. CDR1 is MGHDK and CDR2 is SYGVNS in the germline V gene. The V end was cut by 5 bases, the J end by 0 bases, with 11 bases between. CDR3 region: CASSPRLGSYNEQFF. The CDR3 coding sequence is TGTGCCAGCAGTCCGCGGCTGGGCTCCTACAATGAGCAGTTCTTC.

V usage is TRBV6-5 and J usage is TRBJ1-1, with D perhaps matching TRBD1 (5 bases). Looked up from germline, CDR1 is MNHEY and CDR2 is SVGAGI. Trimming stripped 6 bases from V and 7 bases from J, with 15 bases between. The CDR3 has 13 residues. CDR3 residues: CASRTASYGEAFF. In DNA, the CDR3 is TGTGCCAGCAGGACAGCCTCCTACGGTGAAGCTTTCTTT.

This clone showed up just once. The chain is built from TRBV11-1 and TRBJ2-5, with a tentative D call TRBD2 (5 bases). The germline gives CDR1 SGHAT, CDR2 FQDESV (reference sequence). This CDR3 has 15 residues. The germline V and J ends were trimmed by 5 bases and 0 bases, with 13 bases remaining between them. The CDR3 loop is CASSPLPGYQETQYF. CDR3 DNA sequence: TGTGCCAGCAGCCCCCTCCCGGGGTACCAAGAGACCCAGTACTTC.

The chain uses TRBV12-5 and TRBJ1-1; D is possibly TRBD1 (5 bases). Germline values: CDR1 LGHNT, CDR2 FRNRAP. The V end lost 6 bases, the J end lost 3 bases, and 11 bases lay between the germline ends. The CDR3 length is 13 residues. This chain's CDR3 is CASGQDSHTEAFF. The CDR3, as DNA: TGTGCTAGTGGCCAAGACAGTCACACTGAAGCTTTCTTT. Combining the CDR3 with reference TRBV12-5 and TRBJ1-1 gives the whole variable domain DARVTQTPRHKVTEMGQEVTMRCQPILGHNTVFWYRQTMMQGLELLAYFRNRAPLDDSGMPKDRFSAEMPDATLATLKIQPSEPRDSAVYFCASGQDSHTEAFFGQGTRLTVV.

V and J are TRBV20-1 and TRBJ2-5; no reliable D call. Germline CDR1 and CDR2: DFQATT and SNEGSKA (reference sequence). V was trimmed by 3 bases and J by 3 bases, leaving 8 bases between them. There are 12 residues in the CDR3. Here the CDR3 reads CSASSGEETQYF. CDR3 DNA sequence: TGCAGTGCTAGTTCTGGAGAAGAGACCCAGTACTTC.

The V gene is TRBV7-2, the J gene TRBJ1-1; 7 bases are a match to TRBD1. CDR1 SGHTA and CDR2 FQGNSA come from the germline V gene. CDR3 length: 14 residues. J gave up 1 base and V 8 bases, and 7 bases lay outside the gene matches. The CDR3 here is CASDYRGGNTEAFF. The CDR3 DNA follows: TGTGCCAGCGACTACAGGGGAGGGAACACTGAAGCTTTCTTT. The complete variable domain, with remaining parts taken from reference TRBV7-2 and TRBJ1-1, reads GAGVSQSPSNKVTEKGKDVELRCDPISGHTALYWYRQSLGQGLEFLIYFQGNSAPDKSGLPSDRFSAERTGGSVSTLTIQRTQQEDSAVYLCASDYRGGNTEAFFGQGTRLTVV.

V and J are TRBV27 and TRBJ2-7; 11 positions agree with TRBD1. Germline V gene lookup returns CDR1 MNHEY and CDR2 SMNVEV (reference sequence). This CDR3 spans 15 amino acids. The J segment lost 0 bases and the V segment lost 5 bases, leaving 3 bases of the junction unmatched. This CDR3 is CASSPGTGGSYEQYF. The CDR3 region has the DNA TGTGCCAGCAGTCCCGGGACAGGGGGCTCCTACGAGCAGTACTTC.

The rearrangement uses TRBV3-1 (or the pseudogene TRBV3-2) and TRBJ2-7; maybe TRBD2 (5 bases). The germline gives CDR1 LGHDT, CDR2 YNNKEL (reference sequence). The V and J ends lost 4 bases and 4 bases respectively, with 8 bases between them. The CDR3 sequence is 12 residues long. The DNA for the CDR3 is TGTGCCAGCAGCCCGGGGATGTACGAGCAGTACTTC. Encoded protein: CASSPGMYEQYF.

The chain recombines TRBV7-9 with TRBJ2-1, with 13 bases aligning to TRBD2. The CDR3 is 16 residues long. The J segment lost 6 bases and the V segment lost 6 bases, leaving 8 bases of the junction unmatched. CDR1 and CDR2 from the germline V gene are SEHNR and FQNEAQ (reference sequence). The CDR3 spells CASSPPGLAGTNEQFF. In DNA, the CDR3 is TGTGCCAGCAGTCCGCCGGGACTAGCGGGAACCAATGAGCAGTTCTTC. Based on the CDR3 plus reference TRBV7-9 and TRBJ2-1, the full variable domain is DTGVSQNPRHKITKRGQNVTFRCDPISEHNRLYWYRQTLGQGPEFLTYFQNEAQLEKSRLLSDRFSAERPKGSFSTLEIQRTEQGDSAMYLCASSPPGLAGTNEQFFGPGTRLTVL.

The gene calls are TRBV19 and TRBJ1-5; D ambiguous. This CDR3 is built from 15 residues. Looked up from germline, CDR1 is LNHDA and CDR2 is SQIVND (reference sequence). The V and J ends lost 2 bases and 7 bases respectively, with 15 bases between them. CDR3 loop: CASSIKGGSRQPQHF. The CDR3 DNA sequence: TGTGCCAGTAGTATAAAAGGAGGATCCAGACAGCCCCAGCATTTT.

The chain combines TRBV19 with TRBJ2-7; the match to TRBD1 covers 10 bases. This CDR3 contains 15 residues. The ends lost 3 bases at V and 6 bases at J; junction bases unmatched: 8. CDR1 and CDR2 (germline): LNHDA, SQIVND (reference sequence). The CDR3 is CASSIYPGTGVEQYF. The CDR3 DNA is TGTGCCAGTAGTATCTATCCGGGGACAGGGGTCGAGCAGTACTTC. Drawing the rest from reference TRBV19 and TRBJ2-7, the complete variable domain is DGGITQSPKYLFRKEGQNVTLSCEQNLNHDAMYWYRQDPGQGLRLIYYSQIVNDFQKGDIAEGYSVSREKKESFPLTVTSAQKNPTAFYLCASSIYPGTGVEQYFGPGTRLTVT.

The rearrangement uses TRBV30 and TRBJ1-3; 8 nucleotides agree with TRBD1. Germline V gene data show CDR1 as GTSNPN and CDR2 as SVGIG (reference sequence). The CDR3 consists of 15 residues. With V trimmed by 3 bases and J by 3 bases, 7 bases remained unmatched. The CDR3 region is CAWRADRGSGNTIYF. CDR3 sequence (DNA): TGTGCCTGGAGGGCAGACAGGGGCAGTGGAAACACCATATATTTT.

The chain uses TRBV27 and TRBJ2-3; 8 bases line up with TRBD2. CDR1 and CDR2 (germline): MNHEY, SMNVEV (reference sequence). After removal of 0 bases from V and 2 bases from J, the junction contained 1 base not matched to a gene. The CDR3 loop spans 15 amino acids. CDR3 region: CASSLSSGNTDTQYF. The CDR3 nucleotides are TGTGCCAGCAGTTTATCTAGCGGGAACACAGATACGCAGTATTTT.

In its sample, this clone was seen once. The chain combines TRBV12-3 or TRBV12-4 with TRBJ1-2; D possibly corresponds to TRBD1 (6 bases). Trimming left V 4 bases short and J 2 bases short, with 8 bases between. The CDR3 loop spans 13 amino acids. CDR3 coding DNA: TGTGCCAGCAGTTGGGACAACAACTATGGCTACACCTTC. Amino acids: CASSWDNNYGYTF.

The J gene is TRBJ1-2, the V gene TRBV7-8; D gene ambiguous. Germline assignment: CDR1 SGHVS and CDR2 FQNEAQ. Trimming removed 6 bases from V and 4 bases from J, with 18 bases in between. The CDR3 is 15 amino acids. The CDR3 DNA sequence: TGTGCCAGCAGTCTAGGGAGAATGCCGACCTATGGCTACACCTTC. Its translation is CASSLGRMPTYGYTF.

This clone was recorded once. The V and J genes are TRBV7-2 and TRBJ1-6, with TRBD1 identical over 7 bases. The CDR3 spans 16 residues. From germline, CDR1 is SGHTA and CDR2 FQGNSA. J gave up 5 bases and V 5 bases, and 9 bases lay outside the gene matches. The CDR3 here is CASSDLGQADNSPLHF. As DNA, the CDR3 is TGTGCCAGCAGCGACTTAGGACAGGCTGATAATTCACCCCTCCACTTT.

The chain is built from TRBV5-6 and TRBJ2-1; 8 positions agree with TRBD2. CDR1 is SGHDT, CDR2 YYEEEE, per germline. The CDR3 loop spans 15 amino acids. V lost 3 bases, J lost 4 bases, and 6 bases stayed unmatched. CDR3 bases: TGTGCCAGCAGCTCTCTGAGCGGGAGTTACAATGAGCAGTTCTTC. It encodes CASSSLSGSYNEQFF.

The chain couples TRBV10-3 to TRBJ2-1; 9 nucleotides align to TRBD2. The V gene's germline CDR1 is ENHRY and CDR2 SYGVKD. J was trimmed by 7 bases and V by 6 bases; bases with no gene match: 7. The CDR3 runs to 14 residues. DNA for the CDR3: TGTGCCATCAGACCGACTAGCGGAGCAAATGAGCAGTTCTTC. This codes for CAIRPTSGANEQFF.

The V and J genes are TRBV28 and TRBJ1-4, with TRBD1 matching 10 bases. The germline CDR1 and CDR2 sequences are MDHEN and SYDVKM. V lost 11 bases, J lost 6 bases, and 6 bases stayed unmatched. The CDR3 totals 13 residues. The CDR3 sequence: CASGQGDYEKLFF. In nucleotides, the CDR3 is TGTGCCTCCGGACAGGGGGATTATGAAAAACTGTTTTTT.